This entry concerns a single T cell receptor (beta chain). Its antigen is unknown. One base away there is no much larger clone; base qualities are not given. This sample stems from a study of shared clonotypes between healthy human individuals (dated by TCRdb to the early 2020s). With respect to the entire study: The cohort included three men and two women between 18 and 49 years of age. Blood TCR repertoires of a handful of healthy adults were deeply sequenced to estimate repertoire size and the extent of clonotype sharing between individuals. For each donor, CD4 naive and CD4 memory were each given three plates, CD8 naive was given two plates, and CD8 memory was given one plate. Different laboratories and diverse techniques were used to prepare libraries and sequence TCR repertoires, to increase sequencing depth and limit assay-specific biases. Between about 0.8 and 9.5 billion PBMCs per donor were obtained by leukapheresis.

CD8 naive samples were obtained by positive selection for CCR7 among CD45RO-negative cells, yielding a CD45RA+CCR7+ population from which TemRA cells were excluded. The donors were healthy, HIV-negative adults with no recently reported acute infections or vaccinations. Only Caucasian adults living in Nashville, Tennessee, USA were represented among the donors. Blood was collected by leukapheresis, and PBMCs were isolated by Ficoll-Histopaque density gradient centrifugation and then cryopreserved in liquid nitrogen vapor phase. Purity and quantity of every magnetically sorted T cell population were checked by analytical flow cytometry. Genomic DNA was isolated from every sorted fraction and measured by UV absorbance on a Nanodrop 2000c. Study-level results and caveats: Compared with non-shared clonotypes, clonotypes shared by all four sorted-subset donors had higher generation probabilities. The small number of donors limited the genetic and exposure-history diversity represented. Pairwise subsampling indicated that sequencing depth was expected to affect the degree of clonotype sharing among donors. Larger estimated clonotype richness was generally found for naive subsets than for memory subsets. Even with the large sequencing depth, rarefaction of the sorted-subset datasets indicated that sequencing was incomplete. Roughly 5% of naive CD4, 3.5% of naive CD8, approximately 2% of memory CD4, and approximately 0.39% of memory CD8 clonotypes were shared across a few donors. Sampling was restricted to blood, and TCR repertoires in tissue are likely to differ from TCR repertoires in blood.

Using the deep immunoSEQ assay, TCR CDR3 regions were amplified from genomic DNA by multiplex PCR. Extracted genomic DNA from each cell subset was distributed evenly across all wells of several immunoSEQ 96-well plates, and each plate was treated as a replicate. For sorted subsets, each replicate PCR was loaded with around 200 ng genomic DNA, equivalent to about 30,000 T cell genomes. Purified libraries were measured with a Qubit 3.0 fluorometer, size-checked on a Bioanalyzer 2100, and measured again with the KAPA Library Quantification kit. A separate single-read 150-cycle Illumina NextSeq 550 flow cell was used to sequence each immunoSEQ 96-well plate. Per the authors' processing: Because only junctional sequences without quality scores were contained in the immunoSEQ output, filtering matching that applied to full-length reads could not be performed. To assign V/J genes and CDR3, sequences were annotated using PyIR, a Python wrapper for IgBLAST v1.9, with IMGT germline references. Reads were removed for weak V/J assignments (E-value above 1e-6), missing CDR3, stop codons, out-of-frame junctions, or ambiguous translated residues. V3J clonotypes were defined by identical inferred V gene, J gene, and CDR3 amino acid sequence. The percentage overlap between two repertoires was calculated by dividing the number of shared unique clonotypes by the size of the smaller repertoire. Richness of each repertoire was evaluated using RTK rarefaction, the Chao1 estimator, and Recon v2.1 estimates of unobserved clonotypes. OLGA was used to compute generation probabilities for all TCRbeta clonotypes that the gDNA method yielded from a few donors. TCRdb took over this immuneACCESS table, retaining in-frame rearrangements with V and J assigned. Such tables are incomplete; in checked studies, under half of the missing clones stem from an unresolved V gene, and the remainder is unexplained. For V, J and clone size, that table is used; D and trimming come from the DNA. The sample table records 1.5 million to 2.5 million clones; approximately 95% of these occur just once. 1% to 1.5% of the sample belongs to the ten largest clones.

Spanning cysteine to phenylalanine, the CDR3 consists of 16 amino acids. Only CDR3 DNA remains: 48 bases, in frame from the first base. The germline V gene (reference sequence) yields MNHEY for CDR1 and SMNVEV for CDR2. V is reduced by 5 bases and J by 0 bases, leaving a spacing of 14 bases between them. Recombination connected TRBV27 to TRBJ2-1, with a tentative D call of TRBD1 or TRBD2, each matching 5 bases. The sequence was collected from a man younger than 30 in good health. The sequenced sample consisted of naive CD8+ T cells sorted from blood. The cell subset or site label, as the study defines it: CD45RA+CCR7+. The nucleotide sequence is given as TGTGCCAGCAGTCGTTGGGGGAGTGACTCCTACAATGAGCAGTTCTTC. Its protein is CASSRWGSDSYNEQFF.